Listed here is a single T cell receptor (beta chain). Original handling: The assay estimated nucleated cells by amplifying reference gene primers. Only in-frame clones appear in the TCRdb table, and some are missing; sequencing was by immunoSEQ multiplex PCR. The V and J calls and clone size were taken over from that table, and D and trimming were inferred from the DNA. The data show over 250,000 clones, approximately 92% seen once. V gave up 1 base and J gave up 5 bases; unmatched junction bases: 7. Per germline, CDR1 MGHRA and CDR2 YSYEKL. The length of the CDR3 is 16 residues. This sample is part of a study of blood T cell repertoires in COVID-19. As for the study in general: Acute and convalescent COVID-19 specimens originated in the United States, Italy and Spain. PBMCs, B-cell-depleted T cells, or T cells provided the cDNA or gDNA that made up the material.

Sequenced material: PBMCs or T cells enriched from blood (not recorded which). V gene TRBV4-1 combines with J gene TRBJ2-3; TRBD1 matches 9 bases. The receptor's source is a woman aged 18 to 35 who had recovered from COVID-19. This CDR3 is CASSQVPGQGRDTQYF. The CDR3 DNA is TGCGCCAGCAGCCAAGTACCGGGACAGGGTCGAGATACGCAGTATTTT.